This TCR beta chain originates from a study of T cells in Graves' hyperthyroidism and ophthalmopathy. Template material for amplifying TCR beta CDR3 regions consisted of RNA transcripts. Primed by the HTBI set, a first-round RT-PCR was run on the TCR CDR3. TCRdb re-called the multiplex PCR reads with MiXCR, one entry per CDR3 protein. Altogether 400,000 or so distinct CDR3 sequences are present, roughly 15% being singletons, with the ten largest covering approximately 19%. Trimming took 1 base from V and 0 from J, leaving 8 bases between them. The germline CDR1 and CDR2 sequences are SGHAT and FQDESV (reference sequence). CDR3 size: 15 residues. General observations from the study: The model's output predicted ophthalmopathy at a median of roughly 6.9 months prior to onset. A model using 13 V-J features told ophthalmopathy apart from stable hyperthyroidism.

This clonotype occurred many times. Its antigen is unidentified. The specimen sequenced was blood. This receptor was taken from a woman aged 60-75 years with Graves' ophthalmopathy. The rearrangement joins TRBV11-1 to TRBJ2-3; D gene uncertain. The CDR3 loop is CASSLDRISTDTQYF. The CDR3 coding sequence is TGTGCCAGCAGCTTAGACCGGATTAGCACAGATACGCAGTATTTT.